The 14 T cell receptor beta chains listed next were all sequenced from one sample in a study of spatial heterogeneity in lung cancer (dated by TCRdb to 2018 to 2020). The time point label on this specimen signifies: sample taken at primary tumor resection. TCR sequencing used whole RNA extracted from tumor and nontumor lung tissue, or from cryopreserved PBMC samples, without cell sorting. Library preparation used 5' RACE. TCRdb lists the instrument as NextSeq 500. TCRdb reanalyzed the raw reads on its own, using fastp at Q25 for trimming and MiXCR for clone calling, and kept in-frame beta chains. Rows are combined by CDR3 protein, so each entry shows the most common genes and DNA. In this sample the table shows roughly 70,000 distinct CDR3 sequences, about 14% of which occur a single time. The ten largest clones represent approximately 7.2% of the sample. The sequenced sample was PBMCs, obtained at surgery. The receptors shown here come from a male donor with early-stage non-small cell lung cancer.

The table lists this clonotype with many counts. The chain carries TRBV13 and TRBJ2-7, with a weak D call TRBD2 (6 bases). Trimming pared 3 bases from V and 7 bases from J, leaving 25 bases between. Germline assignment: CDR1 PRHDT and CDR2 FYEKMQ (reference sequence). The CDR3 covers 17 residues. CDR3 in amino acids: CASSLFAGGTARGEQYF. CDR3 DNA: TGTGCCAGCAGCTTGTTCGCTGGAGGGACCGCACGGGGAGAGCAGTACTTC.

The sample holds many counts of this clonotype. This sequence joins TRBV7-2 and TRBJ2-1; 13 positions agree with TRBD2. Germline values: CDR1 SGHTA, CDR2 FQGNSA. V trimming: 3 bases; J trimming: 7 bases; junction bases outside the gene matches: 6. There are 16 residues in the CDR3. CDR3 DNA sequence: TGTGCCAGCAGCTTTCCGGGGACTAGCGGGATGAATGAGCAGTTCTTC. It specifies CASSFPGTSGMNEQFF. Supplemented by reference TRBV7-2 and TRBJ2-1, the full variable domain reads GAGVSQSPSNKVTEKGKDVELRCDPISGHTALYWYRQSLGQGLEFLIYFQGNSAPDKSGLPSDRFSAERTGGSVSTLTIQRTQQEDSAVYLCASSFPGTSGMNEQFFGPGTRLTVL.

In DNA form, the CDR3 reads TGTGCCAGCAGCCAAGATCTATCACAGGTGAACACCGGGGAGCTGTTTTTT. Its translation: CASSQDLSQVNTGELFF. The J gene is TRBJ2-2, the V gene TRBV3-1; TRBD1 might be the D (5 bases). CDR3 length: 17 amino acids. The germline gives CDR1 LGHDT, CDR2 YNNKEL (reference sequence). The ends were cut back, 0 bases at V and 1 base at J, with 12 bases in the middle.

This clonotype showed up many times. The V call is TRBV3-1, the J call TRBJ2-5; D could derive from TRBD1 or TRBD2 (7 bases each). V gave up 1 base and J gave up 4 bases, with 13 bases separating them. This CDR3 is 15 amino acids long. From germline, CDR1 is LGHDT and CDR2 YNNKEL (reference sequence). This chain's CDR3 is CASSQGQGGGETQYF. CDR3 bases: TGTGCCAGCAGCCAAGGACAGGGAGGGGGAGAGACCCAGTACTTC.

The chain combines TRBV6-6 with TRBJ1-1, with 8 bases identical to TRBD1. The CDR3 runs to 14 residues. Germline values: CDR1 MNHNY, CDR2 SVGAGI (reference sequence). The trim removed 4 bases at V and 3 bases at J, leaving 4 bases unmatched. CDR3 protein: CASSLQGEYTEAFF. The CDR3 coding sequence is TGTGCCAGCAGTTTACAGGGGGAGTACACTGAAGCTTTCTTT.

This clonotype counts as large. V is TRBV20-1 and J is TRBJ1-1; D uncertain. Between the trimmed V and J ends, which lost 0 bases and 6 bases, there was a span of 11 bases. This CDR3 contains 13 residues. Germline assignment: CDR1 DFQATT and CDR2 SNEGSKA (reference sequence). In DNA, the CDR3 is TGCAGTGCTAGAGATCTCACAGACGCTGAAGCTTTCTTT. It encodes CSARDLTDAEAFF.

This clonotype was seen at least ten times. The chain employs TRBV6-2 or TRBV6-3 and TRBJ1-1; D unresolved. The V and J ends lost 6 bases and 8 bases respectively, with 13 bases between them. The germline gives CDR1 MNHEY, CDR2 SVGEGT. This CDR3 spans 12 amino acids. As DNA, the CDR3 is TGTGCCAGCAGCGAAGGAACCTGGGAAGCTTTCTTT. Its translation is CASSEGTWEAFF.

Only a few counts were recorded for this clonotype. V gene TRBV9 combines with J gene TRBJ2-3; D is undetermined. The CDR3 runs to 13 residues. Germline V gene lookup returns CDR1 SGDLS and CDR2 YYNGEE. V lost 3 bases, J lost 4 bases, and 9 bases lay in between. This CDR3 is CASSASGADTQYF. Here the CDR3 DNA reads TGTGCCAGCAGCGCCTCTGGGGCAGATACGCAGTATTTT.

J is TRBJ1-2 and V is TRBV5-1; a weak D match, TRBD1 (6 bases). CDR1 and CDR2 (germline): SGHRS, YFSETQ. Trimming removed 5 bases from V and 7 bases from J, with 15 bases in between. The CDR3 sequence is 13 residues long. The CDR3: CASRENRDVGYTF. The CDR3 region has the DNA TGCGCCAGCAGAGAAAACAGGGACGTTGGCTACACCTTC.

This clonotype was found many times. The CDR3, as DNA: TGCGCCAGCAGCAGTACGGCCGCGACCTACGAGCAGTACTTC. Its translation: CASSSTAATYEQYF. The chain couples TRBV4-1 to TRBJ2-7; D call uncertain. Germline values: CDR1 MGHRA, CDR2 YSYEKL. This CDR3 contains 14 residues. Trimming took 5 bases from V and 2 from J, leaving 13 bases between them.

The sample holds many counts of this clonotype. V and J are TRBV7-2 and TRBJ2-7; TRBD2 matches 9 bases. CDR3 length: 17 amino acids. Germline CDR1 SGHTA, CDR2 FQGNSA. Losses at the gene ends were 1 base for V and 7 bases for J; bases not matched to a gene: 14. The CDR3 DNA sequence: TGTGCCAGCAGCTTAGGTTTAGCGGGAGTCGGTTTGAGTGAGCAGTACTTC. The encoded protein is CASSLGLAGVGLSEQYF.

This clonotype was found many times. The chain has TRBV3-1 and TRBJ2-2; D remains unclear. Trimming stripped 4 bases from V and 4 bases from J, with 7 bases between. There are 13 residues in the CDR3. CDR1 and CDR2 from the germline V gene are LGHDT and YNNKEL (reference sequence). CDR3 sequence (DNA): TGTGCCAGCAGCCGACGAGGCACCGGGGAGCTGTTTTTT. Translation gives CASSRRGTGELFF.

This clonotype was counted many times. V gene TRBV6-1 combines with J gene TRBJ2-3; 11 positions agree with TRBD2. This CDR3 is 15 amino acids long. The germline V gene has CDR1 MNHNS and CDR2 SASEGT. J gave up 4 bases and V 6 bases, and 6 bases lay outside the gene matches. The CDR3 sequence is CASSRLAGGADTQYF. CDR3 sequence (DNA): TGTGCCAGCAGCAGATTAGCGGGAGGGGCAGATACGCAGTATTTT.

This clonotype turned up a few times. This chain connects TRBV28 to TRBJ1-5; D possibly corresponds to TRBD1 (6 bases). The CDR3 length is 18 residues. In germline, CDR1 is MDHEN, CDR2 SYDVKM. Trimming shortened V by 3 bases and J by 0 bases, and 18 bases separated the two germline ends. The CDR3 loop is CASSFPTGRGGSNQPQHF. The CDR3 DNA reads TGTGCCAGCAGTTTCCCCACAGGGAGGGGGGGTAGCAATCAGCCCCAGCATTTT.